The 17 T cell receptor beta chains below come from one sample, sequenced in a study of cytomegalovirus exposure and HLA in healthy donors. A multiplex PCR was run with 60 Vbeta primers and 13 Jbeta primers. Clones were read by immunoSEQ multiplex PCR, and TCRdb kept only the in-frame ones, dropping some. This table lists 74,000 or so clones. Sequenced sample: PBMCs. Source of these receptors: a woman in her sixties in good health and CMV-seronegative.

About this clone itself: Germline and junction disagree at one end, which may indicate a read error. The gene calls are TRBV7-7 and TRBJ2-7, with 9 bases aligning to TRBD1. The germline CDR1 and CDR2 sequences are SSHAT and FNYEAQ (reference sequence). The length of the CDR3 is 14 residues. CDR3 loop: CASSPGQGAYEQYF. The CDR3 bases are TGTGCTAGCAGCCCGGGACAGGGTGCCTACGAGCAGTACTTC.

This chain joins TRBV10-3 and TRBJ2-7, with D maybe TRBD2 (6 bases). Germline CDR1 ENHRY, CDR2 SYGVKD. This CDR3 region has 14 residues. V was shortened by 4 bases and J by 2 bases, with 12 bases between the two germline ends. CDR3 residues: CAISAGETTYEQYF. CDR3 DNA: TGTGCCATCAGTGCGGGAGAAACCACCTACGAGCAGTACTTC.

V and J are TRBV7-9 and TRBJ2-7; D is possibly TRBD1 (6 bases). Deletions cut 3 bases from V and 0 bases from J, with 15 bases between. In germline, CDR1 is SEHNR, CDR2 FQNEAQ (reference sequence). The CDR3 totals 16 residues. The CDR3 region has the DNA TGTGCCAGCAGCTTGGTCCTAACAGGGAGCTCCTACGAGCAGTACTTC. It encodes CASSLVLTGSSYEQYF.

V gene TRBV27 combines with J gene TRBJ2-5; TRBD1 matches 10 bases. The J call is in doubt because the DNA end fits TRBJ2-7 better. Germline lookup yields CDR1 MNHEY and CDR2 SMNVEV (reference sequence). The CDR3 has 14 residues. In nucleotides, the CDR3 is TGTGCCAGCAGGGGGACAGGGGAATTCTACGAGCAGTACTTC. It encodes CASRGTGEFYEQYF.

The chain is built from TRBV6-4 and TRBJ2-7; tentative D call: TRBD2 (5 bases). The CDR3 loop spans 13 amino acids. Between the trimmed V and J ends, which lost 3 bases and 7 bases, there was a span of 13 bases. Germline loops: CDR1 MRHNA, CDR2 SNTAGT. CDR3 sequence reads: CASSERLTGEQYF. DNA of the CDR3: TGTGCCAGCAGTGAACGGCTAACGGGGGAGCAGTACTTC.

The chain combines TRBV28 with TRBJ1-4; D gene uncertain. V was clipped by 5 bases and J by 7 bases, with 20 bases between them. Germline-derived CDR1 and CDR2 are MDHEN and SYDVKM. The CDR3 spans 16 residues. The DNA of the CDR3 is TGTGCCAGCAGTCCCACCAACAGCCGGCCTGGTGAAAAACTGTTTTTT. This encodes CASSPTNSRPGEKLFF.

CDR3 DNA sequence: TGTGCCAGCAGTTTCAATACACGGACAAACTATGGCTACACCTTC. Translation gives CASSFNTRTNYGYTF. The chain couples TRBV28 to TRBJ1-2; possibly TRBD1 for D (5 bases). This CDR3 has 15 amino acids. The ends were cut back, 3 bases at V and 2 bases at J, with 13 bases in the middle. CDR1 and CDR2 (germline): MDHEN, SYDVKM.

The chain uses TRBV19 and TRBJ2-1; 7 nucleotides line up with TRBD1. Looked up from germline, CDR1 is LNHDA and CDR2 is SQIVND (reference sequence). Germline trimming cut 4 bases from V and 2 bases from J; bases unmatched to any gene: 8. This CDR3 is 16 amino acids long. This CDR3 reads CASSTTTGLPYNEQFF. DNA of the CDR3: TGTGCCAGTAGTACAACGACAGGGTTGCCCTACAATGAGCAGTTCTTC.

The chain is built from TRBV5-6 and TRBJ2-7; tentatively, D is TRBD2 (5 bases). Per germline, CDR1 SGHDT and CDR2 YYEEEE. V dropped 0 bases and J dropped 6 bases, with 13 bases sitting between them. The length of the CDR3 is 14 residues. The CDR3 protein is CASSLAGNRGEQYF. In nucleotides, the CDR3 is TGTGCCAGCAGCTTGGCCGGGAATCGGGGCGAGCAGTACTTC. Together with reference TRBV5-6 and TRBJ2-7, the CDR3 gives the full variable domain: DAGVTQSPTHLIKTRGQQVTLRCSPKSGHDTVSWYQQALGQGPQFIFQYYEEEERQRGNFPDRFSGHQFPNYSSELNVNALLLGDSALYLCASSLAGNRGEQYFGPGTRLTVT.

The V gene is TRBV10-3, the J gene TRBJ1-2; TRBD1 might be the D (6 bases). Trimming left V 8 bases short and J 4 bases short, with 8 bases between. The length of the CDR3 is 11 residues. CDR1 is ENHRY and CDR2 is SYGVKD in the germline V gene. CDR3 region: CAIGGGYGYTF. The CDR3 coding sequence is TGTGCCATCGGGGGCGGCTATGGCTACACCTTC.

V is TRBV25-1 and J is TRBJ2-7, with TRBD1 matching 7 bases. The CDR3 runs 13 residues. V lost 3 bases, J lost 2 bases, and 1 base stayed unmatched. Germline V gives CDR1 MGHDK, CDR2 SYGVNS. CDR3 region: CASSEGTAYEQYF. Here the CDR3 DNA reads TGTGCCAGCAGTGAGGGGACAGCCTACGAGCAGTACTTC.

This chain connects TRBV18 to TRBJ1-1; D gene unclear. V lost 3 bases and J lost 4, with 9 bases in between. Germline lookup yields CDR1 KGHSH and CDR2 LQKENI. This CDR3 has 13 amino acids. CDR3 region: CASSPSTGTEAFF. The CDR3, as DNA: TGTGCCAGCTCACCGTCAACCGGCACTGAAGCTTTCTTT.

The chain links TRBV19 to TRBJ2-3; D gene ambiguous. The CDR3 totals 14 residues. From germline, CDR1 is LNHDA and CDR2 SQIVND (reference sequence). V lost 2 bases and J lost 0, with 6 bases in between. For the CDR3, the DNA is TGTGCCAGTAGTATAATGGCTAGCACAGATACGCAGTATTTT. The encoded protein is CASSIMASTDTQYF. The entire variable domain, with the rest obtained from reference TRBV19 and TRBJ2-3, is as follows: DGGITQSPKYLFRKEGQNVTLSCEQNLNHDAMYWYRQDPGQGLRLIYYSQIVNDFQKGDIAEGYSVSREKKESFPLTVTSAQKNPTAFYLCASSIMASTDTQYFGPGTRLTVL.

The chain has TRBV25-1 and TRBJ2-1; 12 bases map to TRBD2. The CDR3 loop spans 16 amino acids. Germline-derived CDR1 and CDR2 are MGHDK and SYGVNS. J lost 7 bases, V lost 1 base, and 5 bases had no gene match. CDR3 loop: CASSEWLAGGINEQFF. CDR3 in DNA: TGTGCCAGCAGTGAATGGCTAGCGGGAGGGATAAATGAGCAGTTCTTC.

Details on this clone: Other DNA variants within this sample encode the same CDR3. In DNA form, the CDR3 reads TGTGCCAGCTCGGGGGGGGAAGAGACCCAGTACTTC. Protein product: CASSGGEETQYF. This rearrangement joins TRBV6-6 to TRBJ2-5; TRBD2 aligns across 8 bases. This CDR3 comprises 12 residues. V lost 8 bases, J lost 3 bases, and 2 bases stayed unmatched. Germline assignment: CDR1 MNHNY and CDR2 SVGAGI (reference sequence).

V usage is TRBV11-1 and J usage is TRBJ2-7; unclear D gene. V was pared by 2 bases and J by 4 bases, with 6 bases between. Germline V gene lookup returns CDR1 SGHAT and CDR2 FQDESV (reference sequence). The CDR3 is 12 amino acids. This CDR3 reads CASSLTGYEQYF. The DNA of the CDR3 is TGTGCCAGCAGCTTAACCGGTTACGAGCAGTACTTC.

The rearrangement links TRBV10-3 to TRBJ1-2; the match to TRBD1 covers 10 bases. CDR1 ENHRY and CDR2 SYGVKD come from the germline V gene. V shed 2 bases, J shed 6 bases, and the junction held 9 bases outside the gene matches. CDR3 length: 16 amino acids. CDR3 sequence: CAISEPPAGTGDGYTF. As DNA, the CDR3 is TGTGCCATCAGTGAGCCTCCCGCCGGGACAGGGGATGGCTACACCTTC.